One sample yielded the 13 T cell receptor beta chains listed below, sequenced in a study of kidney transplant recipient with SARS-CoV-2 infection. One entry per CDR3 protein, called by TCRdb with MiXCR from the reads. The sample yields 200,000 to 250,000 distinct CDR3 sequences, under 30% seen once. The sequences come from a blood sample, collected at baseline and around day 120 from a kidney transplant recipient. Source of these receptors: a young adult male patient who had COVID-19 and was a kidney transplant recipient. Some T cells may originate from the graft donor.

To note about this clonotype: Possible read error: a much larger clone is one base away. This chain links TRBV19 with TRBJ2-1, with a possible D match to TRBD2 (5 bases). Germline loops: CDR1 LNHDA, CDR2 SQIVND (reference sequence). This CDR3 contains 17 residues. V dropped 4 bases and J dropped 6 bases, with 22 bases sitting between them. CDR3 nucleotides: TGTGCCAGTAGTACCCCCCTCCGCGAGAGGGAGCGCAATGAGCAGTTCTTC. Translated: CASSTPLRERERNEQFF. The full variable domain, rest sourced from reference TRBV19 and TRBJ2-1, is DGGITQSPKYLFRKEGQNVTLSCEQNLNHDAMYWYRQDPGQGLRLIYYSQIVNDFQKGDIAEGYSVSREKKESFPLTVTSAQKNPTAFYLCASSTPLRERERNEQFFGPGTRLTVL.

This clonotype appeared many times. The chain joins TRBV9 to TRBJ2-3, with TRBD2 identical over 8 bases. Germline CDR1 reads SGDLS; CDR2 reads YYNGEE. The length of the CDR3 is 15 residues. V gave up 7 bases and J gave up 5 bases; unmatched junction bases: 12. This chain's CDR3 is CASQSGAGGGDTQYF. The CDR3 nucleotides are TGTGCCAGCCAGAGCGGGGCGGGAGGTGGAGATACGCAGTATTTT.

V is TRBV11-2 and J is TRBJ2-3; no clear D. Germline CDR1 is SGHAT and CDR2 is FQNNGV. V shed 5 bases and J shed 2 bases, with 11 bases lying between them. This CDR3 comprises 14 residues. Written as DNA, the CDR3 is TGTGCCAGCAGCGTACCCCGTTACACAGATACGCAGTATTTT. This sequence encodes CASSVPRYTDTQYF.

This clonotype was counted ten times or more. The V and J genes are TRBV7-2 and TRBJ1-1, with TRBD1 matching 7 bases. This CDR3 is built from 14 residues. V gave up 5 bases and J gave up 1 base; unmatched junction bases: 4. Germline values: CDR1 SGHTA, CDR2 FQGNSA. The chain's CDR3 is CASSVGQENTEAFF. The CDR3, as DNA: TGTGCCAGCAGCGTAGGACAGGAGAACACTGAAGCTTTCTTT.

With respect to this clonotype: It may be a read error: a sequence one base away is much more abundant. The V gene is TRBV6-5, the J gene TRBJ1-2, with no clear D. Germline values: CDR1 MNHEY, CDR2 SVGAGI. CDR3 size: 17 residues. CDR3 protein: CAGSMTSSMRKTYGYTF. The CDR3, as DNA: TGTGCCGGCAGTATGACATCCTCTATGCGAAAGACCTATGGCTACACCTTC.

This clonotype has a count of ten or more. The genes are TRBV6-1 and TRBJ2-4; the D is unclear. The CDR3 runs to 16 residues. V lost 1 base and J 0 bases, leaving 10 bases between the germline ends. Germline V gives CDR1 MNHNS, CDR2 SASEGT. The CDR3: CASSEVSRLAKNIQYF. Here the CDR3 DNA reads TGTGCCAGCAGTGAAGTATCCCGATTAGCCAAAAACATTCAGTACTTC.

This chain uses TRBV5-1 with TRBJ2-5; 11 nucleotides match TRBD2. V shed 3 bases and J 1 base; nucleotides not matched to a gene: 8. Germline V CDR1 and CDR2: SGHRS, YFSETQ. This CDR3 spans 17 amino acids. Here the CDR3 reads CASSWELAGASQETQYF. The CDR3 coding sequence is TGCGCCAGCAGCTGGGAACTAGCGGGGGCCAGCCAAGAGACCCAGTACTTC.

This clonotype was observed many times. CDR3 sequence (DNA): TGTGCCAGTAGTCCTTTCGGCGGGGAGCTGTTTTTT. As protein: CASSPFGGELFF. The chain uses TRBV19 and TRBJ2-2; D is unclear. This CDR3 has 12 residues. CDR1 is LNHDA and CDR2 is SQIVND in the germline V gene (reference sequence). Trimming removed 5 bases from V and 7 bases from J, with 8 bases in between.

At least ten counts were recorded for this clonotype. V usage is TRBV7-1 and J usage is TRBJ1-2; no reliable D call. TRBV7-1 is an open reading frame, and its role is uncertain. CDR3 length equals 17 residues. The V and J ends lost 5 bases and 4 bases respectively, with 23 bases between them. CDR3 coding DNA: TGTGCCAGCAGCAAAAATTATCACGAGGGAAAGACCTATGGCTACACCTTC. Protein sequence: CASSKNYHEGKTYGYTF.

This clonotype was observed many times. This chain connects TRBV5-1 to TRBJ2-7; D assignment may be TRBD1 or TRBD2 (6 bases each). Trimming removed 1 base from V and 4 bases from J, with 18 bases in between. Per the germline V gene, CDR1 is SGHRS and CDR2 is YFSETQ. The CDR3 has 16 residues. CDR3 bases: TGCGCCAGCAGCTTGCACGGGGGCCAAGGTCGATACGAGCAGTACTTC. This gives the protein CASSLHGGQGRYEQYF.

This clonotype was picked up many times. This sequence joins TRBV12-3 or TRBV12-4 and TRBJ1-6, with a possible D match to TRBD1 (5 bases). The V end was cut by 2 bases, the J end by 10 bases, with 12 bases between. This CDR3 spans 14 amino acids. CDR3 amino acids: CASSLQGFRSPLHF. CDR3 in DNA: TGTGCCAGCAGTTTACAGGGTTTTCGGTCACCCCTCCACTTT.

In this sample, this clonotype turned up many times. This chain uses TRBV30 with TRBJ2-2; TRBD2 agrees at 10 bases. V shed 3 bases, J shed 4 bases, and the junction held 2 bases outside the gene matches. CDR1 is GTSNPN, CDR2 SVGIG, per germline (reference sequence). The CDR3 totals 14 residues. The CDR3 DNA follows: TGTGCCTGGAGAATAGCGGGAGGCACCGGGGAGCTGTTTTTT. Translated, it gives CAWRIAGGTGELFF.

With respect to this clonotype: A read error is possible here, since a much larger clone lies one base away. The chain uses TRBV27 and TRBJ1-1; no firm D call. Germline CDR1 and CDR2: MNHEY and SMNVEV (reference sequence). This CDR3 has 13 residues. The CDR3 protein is CANSLQRSTEAFF. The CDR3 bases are TGTGCCAACAGTTTACAAAGGAGCACTGAAGCTTTCTTT.